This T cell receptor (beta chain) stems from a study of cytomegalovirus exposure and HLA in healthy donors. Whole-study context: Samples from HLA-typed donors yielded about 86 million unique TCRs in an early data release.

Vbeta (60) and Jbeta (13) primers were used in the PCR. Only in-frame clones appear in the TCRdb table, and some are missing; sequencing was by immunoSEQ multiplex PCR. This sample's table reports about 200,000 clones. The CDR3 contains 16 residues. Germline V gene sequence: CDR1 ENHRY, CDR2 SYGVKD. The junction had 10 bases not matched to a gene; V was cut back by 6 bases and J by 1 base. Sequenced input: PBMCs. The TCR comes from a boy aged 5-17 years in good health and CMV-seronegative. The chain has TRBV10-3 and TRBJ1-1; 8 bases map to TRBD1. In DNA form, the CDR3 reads TGTGCCATCAGATCTGGACAGGGAAGGGGGAACACTGAAGCTTTCTTT. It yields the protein CAIRSGQGRGNTEAFF.